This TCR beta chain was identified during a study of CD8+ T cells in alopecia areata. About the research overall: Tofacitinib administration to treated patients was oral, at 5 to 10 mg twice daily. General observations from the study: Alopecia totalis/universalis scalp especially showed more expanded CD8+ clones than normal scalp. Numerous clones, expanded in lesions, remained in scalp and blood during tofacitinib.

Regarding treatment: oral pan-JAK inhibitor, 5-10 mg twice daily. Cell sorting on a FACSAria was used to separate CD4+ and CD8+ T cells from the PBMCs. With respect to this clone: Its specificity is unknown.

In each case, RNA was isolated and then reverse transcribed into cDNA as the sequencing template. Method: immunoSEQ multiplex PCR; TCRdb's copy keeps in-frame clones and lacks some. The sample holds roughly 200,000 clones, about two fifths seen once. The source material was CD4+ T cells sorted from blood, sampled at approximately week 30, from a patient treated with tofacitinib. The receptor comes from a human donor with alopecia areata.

This CDR3 reads CASSLIQGNEQFF. In DNA, the CDR3 is TGCGCCAGCAGCTTGATTCAGGGCAATGAGCAGTTCTTC. The V gene is TRBV5-1, the J gene TRBJ2-1; possible D gene TRBD1, 5 bases. The CDR3 is 13 residues long. The ends were cut back, 1 base at V and 6 bases at J, with 8 bases in the middle. CDR1 SGHRS and CDR2 YFSETQ come from the germline V gene.